The 28 T cell receptor beta chains given below trace back to one sample, sequenced in a study of shared clonotypes between healthy human individuals. Naive CD8 cells were CD45RO-negative, positively selected for CCR7, excluding terminally differentiated effector memory CD45RA+ cells. The assay was immunoSEQ multiplex PCR, and TCRdb's table has in-frame clones only and misses some. The repertoire holds some 1,900,000 clones, with approximately 94% as singletons. The specimen was naive CD8+ T cells sorted from blood. Source of these receptors: a man in his late teens or twenties in good health.

The rearrangement joins TRBV4-1 to TRBJ2-7, with TRBD1 identical over 8 bases. The ends lost 5 bases at V and 3 bases at J; junction bases unmatched: 6. The CDR3 loop spans 14 amino acids. Germline values: CDR1 MGHRA, CDR2 YSYEKL. CDR3 amino acids: CASSSGQESYEQYF. In DNA form, the CDR3 reads TGCGCCAGCAGCTCGGGACAGGAGAGCTACGAGCAGTACTTC.

This chain links TRBV9 with TRBJ2-7, with D uncertain. The CDR3 totals 15 residues. V was shortened by 4 bases and J by 2 bases, with 16 bases between the two germline ends. The germline V gene has CDR1 SGDLS and CDR2 YYNGEE. CDR3 nucleotides: TGTGCCAGCAGCCCGACCCCAGCTAGTGCCTACGAGCAGTACTTC. Encoded protein: CASSPTPASAYEQYF.

CDR3 nucleotides: TGTGCCAGCAGAGGGATGGGCCCAGATACGCAGTATTTT. This gives the protein CASRGMGPDTQYF. V and J are TRBV7-9 and TRBJ2-3; D call uncertain. Germline V gives CDR1 SEHNR, CDR2 FQNEAQ (reference sequence). The CDR3 is 13 amino acids. V lost 6 bases, J lost 4 bases, and 11 bases lay in between.

V and J are TRBV4-1 and TRBJ1-4; no firm D call. The length of the CDR3 is 14 residues. V dropped 1 base and J dropped 6 bases, with 9 bases sitting between them. Germline CDR1 reads MGHRA; CDR2 reads YSYEKL. The CDR3 protein is CASSQATPDEKLFF. The CDR3 nucleotides read TGCGCCAGCAGCCAAGCGACCCCGGATGAAAAACTGTTTTTT.

Remarks on this clone: Other DNA sequences in the sample encode the same CDR3. V and J are TRBV7-9 and TRBJ2-7, with no clear D. V was cut by 2 bases and J by 3 bases, with 5 bases left in between. CDR3 length: 12 residues. Germline values: CDR1 SEHNR, CDR2 FQNEAQ (reference sequence). Here the CDR3 DNA reads TGTGCCAGCAGCTTATTGGTCTACGAGCAGTACTTC. Residues: CASSLLVYEQYF.

Concerning this clone itself: The identical CDR3 is also encoded by other nucleotide sequences in the sample. The V and J genes are TRBV6-5 and TRBJ2-7; D may be TRBD1 (5 bases). V was clipped by 0 bases and J by 6 bases, with 9 bases between them. The CDR3 length is 13 residues. CDR1 and CDR2 (germline): MNHEY, SVGAGI. CDR3 sequence reads: CASSYSGGAEQYF. Written as DNA, the CDR3 is TGTGCCAGCAGTTACTCAGGTGGGGCCGAGCAGTACTTC.

The chain has TRBV9 and TRBJ2-5; 7 bases agree with TRBD1. CDR3 length equals 17 residues. V lost 4 bases and J lost 3; bases outside the gene matches: 15. Germline values: CDR1 SGDLS, CDR2 YYNGEE. The CDR3 protein is CASSTPSAGTAEETQYF. CDR3 DNA sequence: TGTGCCAGCAGCACACCCTCTGCAGGGACAGCAGAAGAGACCCAGTACTTC. Variable domain in full (rest from reference TRBV9 and TRBJ2-5): DSGVTQTPKHLITATGQRVTLRCSPRSGDLSVYWYQQSLDQGLQFLIQYYNGEERAKGNILERFSAQQFPDLHSELNLSSLELGDSALYFCASSTPSAGTAEETQYFGPGTRLLVL.

As regards this clone: Other nucleotide sequences from this sample produce the same CDR3. The chain employs TRBV27 and TRBJ2-7, with 8 positions matching TRBD2. Germline trimming cut 0 bases from V and 2 bases from J; bases unmatched to any gene: 3. Germline CDR1 MNHEY, CDR2 SMNVEV (reference sequence). The length of the CDR3 is 15 residues. As DNA, the CDR3 is TGTGCCAGCAGTTTATCGGCGGGAGGAACCTACGAGCAGTACTTC. It codes for CASSLSAGGTYEQYF.

The genes are TRBV4-1 and TRBJ1-1; D is undetermined. This CDR3 region has 17 residues. V shed 1 base and J shed 1 base, with 16 bases lying between them. Germline values: CDR1 MGHRA, CDR2 YSYEKL. The CDR3 coding sequence is TGCGCCAGCAGCCAAGTGGTGTGGGGAGGTCAGAACACTGAAGCTTTCTTT. Protein: CASSQVVWGGQNTEAFF.

The chain carries TRBV15 and TRBJ1-1; possibly TRBD1 for D (6 bases). The CDR3 is 14 amino acids. Germline V CDR1 and CDR2: LNHNV, YYDKDF (reference sequence). With 3 bases removed from V and 5 bases from J, the gap between germline ends came to 13 bases. The CDR3 bases are TGTGCCACCAGCAGGTGGCAGGGGAGTACTGAAGCTTTCTTT. This translates into CATSRWQGSTEAFF.

As concerns this clone: One end of the junction is discordant with germline, which a read error may explain. V usage is TRBV10-3 and J usage is TRBJ2-2; no reliable D call. Germline CDR1 ENHRY, CDR2 SYGVKD. The CDR3 extends over 14 amino acids. CDR3 loop: CASIPSLNSGELFF. The CDR3 DNA sequence: TGTGCCTCCATACCCTCTCTGAACTCCGGGGAGCTGTTTTTT.

The chain employs TRBV6-4 and TRBJ2-7; 15 nucleotides align to TRBD2. Trimming removed 2 bases from V and 2 bases from J; junction bases left unmatched: 19. The CDR3 extends over 22 amino acids. Germline CDR1 MRHNA, CDR2 SNTAGT. Written as DNA, the CDR3 is TGTGCCAGCAGTGACCGAGGGGACAGACACGGACTAGCGGGAGGGGATCCCTACGAGCAGTACTTC. This sequence encodes CASSDRGDRHGLAGGDPYEQYF.

This chain connects TRBV14 to TRBJ2-7; 9 nucleotides match TRBD2. This CDR3 is 13 amino acids long. V trimming: 4 bases; J trimming: 6 bases; junction bases outside the gene matches: 4. Germline V gene data show CDR1 as SGHDN and CDR2 as FVKESK. Here the CDR3 DNA reads TGTGCCAGCAGCCCCACACTAGCGGGCGAGCAGTACTTC. Its protein product is CASSPTLAGEQYF.

The V and J genes are TRBV28 and TRBJ2-7, with D unclear. V lost 4 bases and J 7 bases, leaving 11 bases between the germline ends. CDR3 length equals 12 residues. Germline assignment: CDR1 MDHEN and CDR2 SYDVKM. The CDR3 DNA is TGTGCCAGCAGTTCCGTGGGTTGGGAGCAGTACTTC. Protein sequence: CASSSVGWEQYF. Full variable domain (rest looked up from reference TRBV28 and TRBJ2-7): DVKVTQSSRYLVKRTGEKVFLECVQDMDHENMFWYRQDPGLGLRLIYFSYDVKMKEKGDIPEGYSVSREKKERFSLILESASTNQTSMYLCASSSVGWEQYFGPGTRLTVT.

With regard to this clone: Other DNA variants within this sample encode the same CDR3. This chain links TRBV9 with TRBJ2-6; no clear D. This CDR3 has 12 residues. V dropped 4 bases and J dropped 1 base, with 0 bases sitting between them. CDR1 and CDR2 from the germline V gene are SGDLS and YYNGEE. The CDR3 DNA is TGTGCCAGCAGCTCTGGGGCCAACGTCCTGACTTTC. Residues: CASSSGANVLTF.

The chain combines TRBV9 with TRBJ2-7, with 9 bases identical to TRBD2. Germline CDR1 reads SGDLS; CDR2 reads YYNGEE. The CDR3 has 14 amino acids. The ends lost 7 bases at V and 5 bases at J; junction bases unmatched: 10. The CDR3 DNA is TGTGCCAGCGGCCCTAGCGGGATCCCTCACGAGCAGTACTTC. Translated, it gives CASGPSGIPHEQYF.

The V and J genes are TRBV4-1 and TRBJ2-7; the D gene is possibly TRBD2 (5 bases). The V gene lost 4 bases and the J gene lost 2 bases, with 12 bases spanning the gap. CDR3 length: 14 residues. Germline CDR1 and CDR2: MGHRA and YSYEKL. As DNA, the CDR3 is TGCGCCAGCAGCCTTGAGCGGTTTGCCTACGAGCAGTACTTC. Translation gives CASSLERFAYEQYF.

V is TRBV5-6 and J is TRBJ1-3; 7 positions agree with TRBD1. Germline values: CDR1 SGHDT, CDR2 YYEEEE. The CDR3 consists of 14 residues. V lost 0 bases, J lost 8 bases, and 5 bases stayed unmatched. The CDR3 region is CASSLGQGEYTIYF. The CDR3 DNA reads TGTGCCAGCAGCTTGGGGCAGGGGGAATACACCATATATTTT.

The chain employs TRBV30 and TRBJ2-5; 11 nucleotides line up with TRBD2. This CDR3 comprises 18 residues. V trimming: 0 bases; J trimming: 5 bases; junction bases outside the gene matches: 14. Germline V CDR1 and CDR2: GTSNPN, SVGIG (reference sequence). CDR3 in DNA: TGTGCCTGGAGTGTACTGATGTGGGCTAGCGGGGGGAGGGAGACCCAGTACTTC. It specifies CAWSVLMWASGGRETQYF.

The rearrangement joins TRBV6-6 to TRBJ1-1; weak D call: TRBD1 (5 bases). The CDR3 consists of 11 residues. Trimming removed 7 bases from V and 4 bases from J, with 7 bases in between. The germline CDR1 and CDR2 sequences are MNHNY and SVGAGI (reference sequence). The CDR3 DNA is TGTGCCAGCAAAGGGACCACTGAAGCTTTCTTT. It codes for CASKGTTEAFF.

The genes are TRBV30 and TRBJ1-2; 10 bases are shared with TRBD1. V shed 2 bases and J 6 bases; nucleotides not matched to a gene: 9. The germline V gene has CDR1 GTSNPN and CDR2 SVGIG (reference sequence). The CDR3 has 15 residues. The CDR3 nucleotides are TGTGCCTGGAGTCTGGGACAGGGGTCCGGAGATGGCTACACCTTC. It encodes CAWSLGQGSGDGYTF.

The chain links TRBV5-6 to TRBJ2-7; D is unresolved. The CDR3 covers 14 residues. Germline V gene lookup returns CDR1 SGHDT and CDR2 YYEEEE. With 2 bases removed from V and 2 bases from J, the gap between germline ends came to 11 bases. DNA of the CDR3: TGTGCCAGCAGCTTTGCCCAAACTACCTACGAGCAGTACTTC. Translated: CASSFAQTTYEQYF.

Turning to this clone: The same CDR3 also results from other DNA sequences found in this sample. This rearrangement joins TRBV6-5 to TRBJ2-5, with D tentatively TRBD1 or TRBD2 (6 bases each). There are 15 residues in the CDR3. The germline V gene encodes CDR1 MNHEY and CDR2 SVGAGI. V was trimmed by 6 bases and J by 1 base, leaving 15 bases between them. The CDR3 nucleotides read TGTGCCAGCAGCCCCGGGGGCGCGATCCAAGAGACCCAGTACTTC. Amino acids: CASSPGGAIQETQYF.

J is TRBJ2-3 and V is TRBV7-8; 10 positions match TRBD2. With 0 bases clipped from V and 2 bases from J, the junction kept 2 bases outside the gene matches. This CDR3 region has 16 residues. Per the germline V gene, CDR1 is SGHVS and CDR2 is FQNEAQ. CDR3 bases: TGTGCCAGCAGCTTAGCACTAGCGGGACACACAGATACGCAGTATTTT. Translated, it gives CASSLALAGHTDTQYF.

The chain carries TRBV7-9 and TRBJ2-7, with 7 bases aligning to TRBD1. The CDR3 sequence is 14 residues long. CDR1 is SEHNR, CDR2 FQNEAQ, per germline (reference sequence). Trimming at V came to 3 bases and at J to 2 bases, leaving 4 bases not matched to a gene. CDR3 in DNA: TGTGCCAGCAGCTTCGGACAGGCCACCTACGAGCAGTACTTC. It codes for CASSFGQATYEQYF.

The chain links TRBV28 to TRBJ2-3, with TRBD2 matching 7 bases. V lost 6 bases to trimming and J lost 2 bases; unmatched junction nucleotides: 11. In germline, CDR1 is MDHEN, CDR2 SYDVKM. CDR3 size: 16 residues. This CDR3 reads CASSPIGGDFTDTQYF. CDR3 sequence (DNA): TGTGCCAGCAGCCCAATTGGGGGGGATTTCACAGATACGCAGTATTTT.

The J gene is TRBJ1-2, the V gene TRBV29-1; a possible D gene is TRBD1 (5 bases). This CDR3 comprises 13 residues. Germline V gene data show CDR1 as SQVTM and CDR2 as ANQGSEA. Trimming removed 7 bases from V and 3 bases from J, with 15 bases in between. CDR3 sequence reads: CSAIRGGDYGYTF. The CDR3 DNA sequence: TGCAGCGCGATACGGGGGGGAGACTATGGCTACACCTTC.

Remarks on this clone: Other DNA sequences of this sample code for an identical CDR3. The chain carries TRBV7-6 and TRBJ2-3; 7 bases line up with TRBD2. CDR3 length equals 15 residues. Germline-derived CDR1 and CDR2 are SGHVS and FNYEAQ. J lost 1 base, V lost 1 base, and 2 bases had no gene match. In DNA form, the CDR3 reads TGTGCCAGCAGCTTAGAGGCGGGGGGCACAGATACGCAGTATTTT. Protein product: CASSLEAGGTDTQYF. The full variable domain, with the rest looked up from reference TRBV7-6 and TRBJ2-3, is GAGVSQSPRYKVTKRGQDVALRCDPISGHVSLYWYRQALGQGPEFLTYFNYEAQQDKSGLPNDRFSAERPEGSISTLTIQRTEQRDSAMYRCASSLEAGGTDTQYFGPGTRLTVL.